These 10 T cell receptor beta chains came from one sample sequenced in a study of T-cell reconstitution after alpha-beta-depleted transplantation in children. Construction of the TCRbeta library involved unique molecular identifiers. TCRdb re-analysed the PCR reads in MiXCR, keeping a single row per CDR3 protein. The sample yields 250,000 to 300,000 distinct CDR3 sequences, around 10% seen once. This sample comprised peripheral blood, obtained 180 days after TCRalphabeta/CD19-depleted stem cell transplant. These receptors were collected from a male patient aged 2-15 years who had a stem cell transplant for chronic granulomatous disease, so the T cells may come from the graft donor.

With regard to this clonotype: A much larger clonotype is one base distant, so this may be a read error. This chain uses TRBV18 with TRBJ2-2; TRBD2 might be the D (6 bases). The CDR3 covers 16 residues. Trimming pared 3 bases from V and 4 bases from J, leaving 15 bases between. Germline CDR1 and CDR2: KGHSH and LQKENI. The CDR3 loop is CASSPRAGRFTGELFF. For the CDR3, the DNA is TGTGCCAGCTCACCGCGGGCAGGGAGGTTCACCGGGGAGCTGTTTTTT.

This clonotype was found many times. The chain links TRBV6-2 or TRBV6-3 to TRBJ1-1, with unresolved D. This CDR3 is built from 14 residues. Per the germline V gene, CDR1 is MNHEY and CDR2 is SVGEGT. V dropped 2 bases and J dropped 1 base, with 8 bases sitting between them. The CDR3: CASSYRRTNTEAFF. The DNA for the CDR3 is TGTGCCAGCAGTTACCGCCGGACGAACACTGAAGCTTTCTTT.

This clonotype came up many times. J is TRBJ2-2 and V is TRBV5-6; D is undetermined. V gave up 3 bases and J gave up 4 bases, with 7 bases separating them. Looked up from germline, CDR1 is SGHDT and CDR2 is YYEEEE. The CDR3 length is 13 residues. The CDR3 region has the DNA TGTGCCAGCAGCTCTTTGACCACCGGGGAGCTGTTTTTT. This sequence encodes CASSSLTTGELFF.

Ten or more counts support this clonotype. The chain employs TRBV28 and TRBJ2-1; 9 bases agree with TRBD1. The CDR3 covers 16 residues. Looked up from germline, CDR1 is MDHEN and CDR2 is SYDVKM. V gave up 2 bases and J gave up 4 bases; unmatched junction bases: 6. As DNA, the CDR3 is TGTGCCAGCAGTTTAGGGGACAGGGTGTGGTACAATGAGCAGTTCTTC. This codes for CASSLGDRVWYNEQFF.

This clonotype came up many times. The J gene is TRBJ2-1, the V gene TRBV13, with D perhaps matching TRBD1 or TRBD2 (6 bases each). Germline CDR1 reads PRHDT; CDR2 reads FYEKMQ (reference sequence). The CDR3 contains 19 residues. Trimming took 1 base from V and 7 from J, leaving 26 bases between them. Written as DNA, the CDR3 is TGTGCCAGCAGCTTAGCCGGTCTAGTCGGGGGCTTAATCCCTAATGAGCAGTTCTTC. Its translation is CASSLAGLVGGLIPNEQFF.

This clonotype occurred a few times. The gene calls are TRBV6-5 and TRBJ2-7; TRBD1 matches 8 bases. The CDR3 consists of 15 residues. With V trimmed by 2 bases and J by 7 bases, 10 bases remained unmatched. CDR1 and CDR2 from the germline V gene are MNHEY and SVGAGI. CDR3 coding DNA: TGTGCCAGCAGTTACCCCCGGGCAGGGGGCTTTGAGCAGTACTTC. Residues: CASSYPRAGGFEQYF.

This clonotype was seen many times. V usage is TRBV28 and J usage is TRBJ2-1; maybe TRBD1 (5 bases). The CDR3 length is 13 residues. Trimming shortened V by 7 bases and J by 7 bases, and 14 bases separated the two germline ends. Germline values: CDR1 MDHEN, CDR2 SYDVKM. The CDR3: CASISGFRNEQFF. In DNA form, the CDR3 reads TGTGCCAGCATCTCAGGGTTCCGGAATGAGCAGTTCTTC. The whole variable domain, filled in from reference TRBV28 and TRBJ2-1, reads DVKVTQSSRYLVKRTGEKVFLECVQDMDHENMFWYRQDPGLGLRLIYFSYDVKMKEKGDIPEGYSVSREKKERFSLILESASTNQTSMYLCASISGFRNEQFFGPGTRLTVL.

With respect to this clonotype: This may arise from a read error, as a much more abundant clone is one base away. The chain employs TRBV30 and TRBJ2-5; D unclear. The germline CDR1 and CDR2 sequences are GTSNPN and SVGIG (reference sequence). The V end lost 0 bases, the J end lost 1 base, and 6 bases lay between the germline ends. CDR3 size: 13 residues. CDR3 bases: TGTGCCTGGAGTGTATGCCTCCAAGAGACCCAGTACTTC. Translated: CAWSVCLQETQYF.

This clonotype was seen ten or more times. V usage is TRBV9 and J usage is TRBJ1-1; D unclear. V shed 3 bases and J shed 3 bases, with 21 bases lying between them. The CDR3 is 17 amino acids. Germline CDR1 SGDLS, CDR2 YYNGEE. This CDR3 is CASSGKFGLLGDTEAFF. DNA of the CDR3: TGTGCCAGCAGCGGAAAATTTGGGTTATTGGGCGACACTGAAGCTTTCTTT.

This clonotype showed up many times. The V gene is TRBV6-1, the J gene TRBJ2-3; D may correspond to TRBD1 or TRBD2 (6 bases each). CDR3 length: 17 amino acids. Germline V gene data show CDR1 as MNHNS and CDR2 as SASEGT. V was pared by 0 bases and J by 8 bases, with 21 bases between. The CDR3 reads CASSEALLGGKGGTQYF. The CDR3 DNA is TGTGCCAGCAGTGAAGCCCTCCTCGGCGGGAAAGGGGGTACGCAGTATTTT.